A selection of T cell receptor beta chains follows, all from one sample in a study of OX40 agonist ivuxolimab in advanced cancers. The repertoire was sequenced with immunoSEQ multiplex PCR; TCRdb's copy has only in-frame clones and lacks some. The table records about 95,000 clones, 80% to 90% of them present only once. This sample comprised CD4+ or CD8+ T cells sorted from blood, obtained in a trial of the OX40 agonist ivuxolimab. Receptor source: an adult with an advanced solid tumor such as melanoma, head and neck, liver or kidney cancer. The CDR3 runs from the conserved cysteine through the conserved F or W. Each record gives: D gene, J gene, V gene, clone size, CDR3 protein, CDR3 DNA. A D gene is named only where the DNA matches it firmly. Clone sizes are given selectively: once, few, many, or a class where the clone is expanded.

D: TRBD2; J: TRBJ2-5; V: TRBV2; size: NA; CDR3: CASSEALLAGETQYF; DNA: TGTGCCAGCAGTGAAGCGCTTCTAGCGGGAGAGACCCAGTACTTC
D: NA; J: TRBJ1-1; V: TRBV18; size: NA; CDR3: CASSQYSSEAFF; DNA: TGTGCCAGCTCGCAATACTCCTCTGAAGCTTTCTTT
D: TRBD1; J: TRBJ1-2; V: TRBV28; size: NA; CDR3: CASSLGDRAGGYTF; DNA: TGTGCCAGCAGTTTAGGGGACAGGGCCGGTGGCTACACCTTC
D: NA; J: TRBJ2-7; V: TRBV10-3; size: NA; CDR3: CAIMGGSYEQYF; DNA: TGTGCCATCATGGGGGGATCCTACGAGCAGTACTTC
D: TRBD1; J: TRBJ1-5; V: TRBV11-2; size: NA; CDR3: CASSLGRDRGQPQHF; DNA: TGTGCCAGCAGCTTAGGCCGGGACAGGGGTCAGCCCCAGCATTTT
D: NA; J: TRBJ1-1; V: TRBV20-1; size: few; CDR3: CSASEAFF; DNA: TGCAGTGCTAGCGAAGCTTTCTTT
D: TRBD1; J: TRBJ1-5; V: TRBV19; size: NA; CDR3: CASNPSMSTGVGWPQHF; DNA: TGTGCCAGTAACCCTTCTATGTCGACAGGGGTCGGGTGGCCCCAGCATTTT
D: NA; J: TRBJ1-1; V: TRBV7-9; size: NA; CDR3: CASSSINTEAFF; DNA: TGTGCCAGCTCGAGCATAAACACTGAAGCTTTCTTT
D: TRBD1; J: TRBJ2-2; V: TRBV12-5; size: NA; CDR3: CASGSPQDRGMAGELFF; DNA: TGTGCTAGTGGTTCGCCACAAGACAGGGGTATGGCCGGGGAGCTGTTTTTT
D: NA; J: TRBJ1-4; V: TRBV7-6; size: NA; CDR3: CASSLVGDREKLFF; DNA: TGTGCCAGCAGCTTAGTCGGGGATCGGGAAAAACTGTTTTTT
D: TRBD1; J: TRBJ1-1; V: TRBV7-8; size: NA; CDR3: CASSLTGTGRNTEAFF; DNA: TGTGCCAGCAGCTTGACCGGGACAGGAAGGAACACTGAAGCTTTCTTT
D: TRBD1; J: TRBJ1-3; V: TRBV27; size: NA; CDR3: CASRKQGSGNTIYF; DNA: TGTGCCAGCAGAAAACAGGGGTCTGGAAACACCATATATTTT
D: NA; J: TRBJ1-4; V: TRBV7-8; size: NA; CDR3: CASKLGGPNEKLFF; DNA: TGTGCCAGCAAGCTAGGGGGTCCTAATGAAAAACTGTTTTTT
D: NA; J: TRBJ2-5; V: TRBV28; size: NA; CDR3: CASSFSGKLYF; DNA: TGTGCCAGCAGTTTCTCCGGGAAACTGTACTTC
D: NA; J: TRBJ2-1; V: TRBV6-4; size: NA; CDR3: CAPEAAFDHSSYNEQFF; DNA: TGTGCCCCCGAGGCAGCCTTCGACCATAGCTCCTACAATGAGCAGTTCTTC
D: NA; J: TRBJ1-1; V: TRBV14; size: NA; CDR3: CASSQEGPRSWNTEAFF; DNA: TGTGCCAGCAGCCAAGAGGGCCCTCGGTCCTGGAACACTGAAGCTTTCTTT
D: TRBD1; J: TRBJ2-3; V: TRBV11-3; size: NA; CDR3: CASSLMGQGWLDTQYF; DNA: TGTGCCAGCAGCTTAATGGGACAGGGATGGCTAGATACGCAGTATTTT
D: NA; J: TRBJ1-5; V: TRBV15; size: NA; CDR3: CATSRDLAGGNQPQHF; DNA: TGTGCCACCAGCAGAGATCTGGCTGGAGGCAATCAGCCCCAGCATTTT
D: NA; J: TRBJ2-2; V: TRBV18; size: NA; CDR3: CASSPRPGDGIGELFF; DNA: TGTGCCAGCTCACCACGTCCGGGAGATGGAATCGGGGAGCTGTTTTTT
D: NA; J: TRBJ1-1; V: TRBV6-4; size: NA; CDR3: CASSDSWGDTEAFF; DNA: TGTGCCAGCAGTGACTCGTGGGGGGACACTGAAGCTTTCTTT
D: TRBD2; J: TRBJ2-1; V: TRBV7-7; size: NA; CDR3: CASSISGTGNEQFF; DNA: TGTGCTAGCAGCATCAGCGGGACCGGGAATGAGCAGTTCTTC
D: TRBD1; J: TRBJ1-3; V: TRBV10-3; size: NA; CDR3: CAISEFAGGNSGNTIYF; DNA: TGTGCCATCAGTGAATTTGCAGGGGGTAACTCTGGAAACACCATATATTTT
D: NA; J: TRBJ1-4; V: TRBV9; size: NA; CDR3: CASSPTSTNEKLFF; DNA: TGTGCCAGCAGCCCTACATCAACTAATGAAAAACTGTTTTTT
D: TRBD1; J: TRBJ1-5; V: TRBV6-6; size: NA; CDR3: CASSYTRTGNGQPQHF; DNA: TGTGCCAGCAGTTATACCCGGACAGGGAACGGCCAGCCCCAGCATTTT
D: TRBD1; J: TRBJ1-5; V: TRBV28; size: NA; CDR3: CASKTGEFQPQHF; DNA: TGTGCCAGCAAGACAGGGGAGTTTCAGCCCCAGCATTTT
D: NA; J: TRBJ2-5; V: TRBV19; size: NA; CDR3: CASSKGRGASETQYF; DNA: TGTGCCAGTAGTAAGGGTAGGGGGGCGTCGGAGACCCAGTACTTC
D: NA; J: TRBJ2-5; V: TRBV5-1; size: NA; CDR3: CASSLVRQETQYF; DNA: TGCGCCAGCAGCTTGGTTCGTCAAGAGACCCAGTACTTC
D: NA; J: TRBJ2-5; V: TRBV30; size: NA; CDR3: CAWSVTGEGTQYF; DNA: TGTGCCTGGAGTGTAACCGGGGAAGGGACCCAGTACTTC
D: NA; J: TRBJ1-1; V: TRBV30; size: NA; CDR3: CAWGRLNTEAFF; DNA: TGTGCCTGGGGGCGGTTGAACACTGAAGCTTTCTTT
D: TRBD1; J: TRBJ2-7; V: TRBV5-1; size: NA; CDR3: CASRGSGTGYEQYF; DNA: TGCGCCAGCAGAGGATCCGGGACAGGGTACGAGCAGTACTTC
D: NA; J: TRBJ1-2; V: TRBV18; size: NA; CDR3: CASSPQAVPSPNYGYTF; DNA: TGTGCCAGCTCACCACAGGCAGTCCCCTCGCCTAACTATGGCTACACCTTC
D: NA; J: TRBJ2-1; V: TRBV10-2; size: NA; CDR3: CASRLTSVDHNEQFF; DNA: TGCGCCAGCAGACTGACTAGTGTAGATCACAATGAGCAGTTCTTC
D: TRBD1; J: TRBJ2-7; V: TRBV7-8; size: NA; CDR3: CASSPGTAKGEQYF; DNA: TGTGCCAGCAGCCCCGGGACAGCTAAAGGCGAGCAGTACTTC
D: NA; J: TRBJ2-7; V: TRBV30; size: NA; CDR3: CAWMKGPRRYEQYF; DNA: TGTGCCTGGATGAAGGGCCCTCGGAGGTACGAGCAGTACTTC
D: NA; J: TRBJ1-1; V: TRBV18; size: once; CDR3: CASSPPGAGRDEAFF; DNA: TGTGCCAGCTCACCACCGGGGGCAGGGAGGGATGAAGCTTTCTTT
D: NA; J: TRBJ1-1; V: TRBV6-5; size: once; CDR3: CASSYIPRNTEAFF; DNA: TGTGCCAGCAGTTATATTCCCAGAAACACTGAAGCTTTCTTT
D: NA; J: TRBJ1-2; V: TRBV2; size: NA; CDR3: CASSERGWPVGYTF; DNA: TGTGCCAGCAGTGAAAGAGGGTGGCCCGTTGGCTACACCTTC
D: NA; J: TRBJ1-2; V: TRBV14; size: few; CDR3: CASSLLGFAYGYTF; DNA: TGTGCCAGCAGCCTTCTCGGATTCGCCTATGGCTACACCTTC
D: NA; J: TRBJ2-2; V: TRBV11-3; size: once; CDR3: CASSLEGRATGELFF; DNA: TGTGCCAGCAGCTTAGAAGGCAGGGCTACCGGGGAGCTGTTTTTT
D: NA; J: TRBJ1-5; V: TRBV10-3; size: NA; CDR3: CAISGPAGQPQHF; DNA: TGTGCCATCAGTGGGCCAGCCGGGCAGCCCCAGCATTTT
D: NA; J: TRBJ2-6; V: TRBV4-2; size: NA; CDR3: CASSQQLGYGGANVLTF; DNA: TGTGCCAGCAGCCAACAACTTGGGTACGGTGGGGCCAACGTCCTGACTTTC
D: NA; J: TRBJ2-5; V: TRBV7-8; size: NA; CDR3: CASSLAGGETQYF; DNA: TGTGCCAGCAGCTTAGCGGGGGGAGAGACCCAGTACTTC
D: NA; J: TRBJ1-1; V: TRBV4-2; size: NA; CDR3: CASSHGPGPENTEAFF; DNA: TGTGCCAGCAGCCACGGACCGGGGCCGGAGAACACTGAAGCTTTCTTT
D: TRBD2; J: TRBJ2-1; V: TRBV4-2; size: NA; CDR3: CASSQNAISGSAQQFF; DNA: TGTGCCAGCAGCCAAAACGCGATTAGCGGGAGCGCCCAGCAGTTCTTC
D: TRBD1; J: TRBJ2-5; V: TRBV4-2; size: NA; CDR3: CASSQGGTGAGETQYF; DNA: TGTGCCAGCAGCCAAGGCGGGACAGGGGCGGGAGAGACCCAGTACTTC
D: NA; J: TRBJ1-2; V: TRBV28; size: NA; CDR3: CASSLTDYGYTF; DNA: TGTGCCAGCAGTCTGACAGACTATGGCTACACCTTC
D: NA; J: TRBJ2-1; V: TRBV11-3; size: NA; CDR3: CASSSRGADGEQFF; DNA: TGTGCCAGCAGCTCTCGGGGGGCGGACGGTGAGCAGTTCTTC
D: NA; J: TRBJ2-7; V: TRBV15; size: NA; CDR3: CATSRDLGPSGEQYF; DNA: TGTGCCACCAGCAGAGATCTGGGACCCTCGGGTGAGCAGTACTTC
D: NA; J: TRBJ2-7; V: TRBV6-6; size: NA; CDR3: CASRRELGEQYF; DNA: TGTGCCAGCAGAAGAGAACTGGGCGAGCAGTACTTC
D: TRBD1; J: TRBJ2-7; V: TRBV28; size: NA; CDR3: CASTLGQGAYEQYF; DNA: TGTGCCAGCACCCTCGGACAGGGGGCCTACGAGCAGTACTTC
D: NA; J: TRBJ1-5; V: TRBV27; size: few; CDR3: CASSPDGPYSNQPQHF; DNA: TGTGCCAGCAGTCCCGACGGGCCGTATAGCAATCAGCCCCAGCATTTT
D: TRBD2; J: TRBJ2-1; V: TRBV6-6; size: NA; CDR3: CASSYGLAGLYNEQFF; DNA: TGTGCCAGCAGTTACGGACTAGCGGGTCTCTACAATGAGCAGTTCTTC
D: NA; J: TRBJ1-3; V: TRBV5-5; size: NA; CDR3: CASSWTGRENTIYF; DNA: TGTGCCAGCAGTTGGACGGGACGCGAAAACACCATATATTTT